This TCR beta chain was observed in a study of blood T cell repertoires in COVID-19. Sequencing was performed with immunoSEQ multiplex PCR; in TCRdb, only in-frame clones are kept and a portion is missing. The sample lists some 200,000 clones; roughly 80% were seen once. This clone has more than one count but fewer than ten. This receptor was taken from a woman older than 75 with acute or convalescent COVID-19. The material sequenced was peripheral blood.

CDR3 in DNA: TGTGCCAGCAGCCAAGCGGCAGGGCAGGCCTATAATTCACCCCTCCACTTT. Amino acids: CASSQAAGQAYNSPLHF. V gene TRBV3-1 (or the pseudogene TRBV3-2) combines with J gene TRBJ1-6; D is possibly TRBD1 (5 bases). The CDR3 extends over 17 amino acids. Trimming shortened V by 1 base and J by 2 bases, and 12 bases separated the two germline ends. Germline V gene data show CDR1 as LGHDT and CDR2 as YNNKEL (reference sequence).